The 9 T cell receptor beta chains below come from one sample, sequenced in a study of cytomegalovirus exposure and HLA in healthy donors (dated by TCRdb to the late 2010s). The library was obtained by the immunoSEQ multiplex PCR assay. A mixture of 60 forward primers for TCR Vbeta segments and 13 reverse primers for TCR Jbeta segments was used in the multiplex PCR. Sourced from immuneACCESS, this table was stored by TCRdb with only in-frame sequences that have V and J called. A share of the clones is absent; for the studies checked, an unresolved V gene accounts for under half, and the remainder has no known explanation. For this sample the table gives 100,000 or so clones, of which 84% were detected only once. The ten largest clonotypes hold about 2% of the sample. The sequenced material came from PBMCs. All receptors come from a man aged 18 to 29 in good health and CMV-seronegative.

The V and J genes are TRBV15 and TRBJ2-1; 12 bases agree with TRBD2. This CDR3 region has 15 residues. Germline loops: CDR1 LNHNV, CDR2 YYDKDF (reference sequence). Unmatched junction bases numbered 4, after V lost 3 bases and J lost 7 bases. CDR3 nucleotide sequence: TGTGCCACCAGCAGCGGACTAGCGGGAAAGAATGAGCAGTTCTTC. The encoded protein is CATSSGLAGKNEQFF.

V is TRBV27 and J is TRBJ1-6; the D is unclear. Trimming removed 3 bases at V and 6 bases at J, with 3 bases between. Germline CDR1 is MNHEY and CDR2 is SMNVEV (reference sequence). The CDR3 runs to 12 residues. This CDR3 is CASSFFNSPLHF. The CDR3 nucleotides read TGTGCCAGCAGTTTCTTTAATTCACCCCTCCACTTT.

In its sample, this clone was seen a few times. V is TRBV2 and J is TRBJ2-1, with TRBD2 matching 9 bases. The V and J ends lost 6 bases and 0 bases, in that order; junction bases with no gene match: 9. CDR3 length equals 17 residues. The germline CDR1 and CDR2 sequences are SNHLY and FYNNEI. The CDR3 region is CASRAGGPESSYNEQFF. The DNA of the CDR3 is TGTGCCAGCAGGGCGGGAGGGCCAGAAAGCTCCTACAATGAGCAGTTCTTC. Full variable domain (outside the CDR3, taken from reference TRBV2 and TRBJ2-1): EPEVTQTPSHQVTQMGQEVILRCVPISNHLYFYWYRQILGQKVEFLVSFYNNEISEKSEIFDDQFSVERPDGSNFTLKIRSTKLEDSAMYFCASRAGGPESSYNEQFFGPGTRLTVL.

J is TRBJ2-1 and V is TRBV13, with D hard to call. The CDR3 is made up of 13 amino acids. V was clipped by 5 bases and J by 6 bases, with 11 bases between them. Germline-derived CDR1 and CDR2 are PRHDT and FYEKMQ (reference sequence). The CDR3 region is CASSMTRINEQFF. The CDR3 region has the DNA TGTGCCAGCAGCATGACTCGAATCAATGAGCAGTTCTTC.

The chain employs TRBV5-1 and TRBJ2-5, with D possibly TRBD1 on 6 matching bases. Per germline, CDR1 SGHRS and CDR2 YFSETQ. V lost 6 bases to trimming and J lost 1 base, with 7 bases between them. The CDR3 length is 12 residues. The CDR3 spells CASMGAQETQYF. The CDR3, as DNA: TGCGCCAGCATGGGGGCCCAAGAGACCCAGTACTTC.

Only one count was recorded for this clone. The V and J genes are TRBV11-2 and TRBJ2-1, with 9 bases that match TRBD2. Trimming removed 4 bases from V and 10 bases from J; junction bases left unmatched: 14. Germline assignment: CDR1 SGHAT and CDR2 FQNNGV. The CDR3 covers 16 residues. The CDR3 reads CASSSVLAGSLREQFF. CDR3 sequence (DNA): TGTGCCAGCAGCTCCGTTCTAGCGGGAAGCCTCAGGGAGCAGTTCTTC.

This chain joins TRBV30 and TRBJ2-7, with 7 nucleotides matching TRBD2. The V gene's germline CDR1 is GTSNPN and CDR2 SVGIG (reference sequence). The CDR3 is made up of 12 amino acids. With 4 bases clipped from V and 4 bases from J, the junction kept 4 bases outside the gene matches. The DNA for the CDR3 is TGTGCCTGGAATGGCGGGGGTTACGAGCAGTACTTC. Translated: CAWNGGGYEQYF.

The CDR3: CASSPPTRSGSYNEQFF. As DNA, the CDR3 is TGTGCCAGCTCACCACCTACAAGATCGGGATCCTACAATGAGCAGTTCTTC. V and J are TRBV18 and TRBJ2-1; D is perhaps TRBD2 (5 bases). The CDR3 is 17 residues long. V was shortened by 0 bases and J by 1 base, with 13 bases between the two germline ends. The germline V gene encodes CDR1 KGHSH and CDR2 LQKENI.

The chain carries TRBV25-1 and TRBJ1-1; D possibly corresponds to TRBD1 (5 bases). V was cut by 4 bases and J by 5 bases, with 14 bases left in between. The CDR3 totals 14 residues. Germline CDR1 MGHDK, CDR2 SYGVNS. The CDR3, as DNA: TGTGCCAGCAGTGCTCAGGGTGTCAAGACTGAAGCTTTCTTT. It codes for CASSAQGVKTEAFF.